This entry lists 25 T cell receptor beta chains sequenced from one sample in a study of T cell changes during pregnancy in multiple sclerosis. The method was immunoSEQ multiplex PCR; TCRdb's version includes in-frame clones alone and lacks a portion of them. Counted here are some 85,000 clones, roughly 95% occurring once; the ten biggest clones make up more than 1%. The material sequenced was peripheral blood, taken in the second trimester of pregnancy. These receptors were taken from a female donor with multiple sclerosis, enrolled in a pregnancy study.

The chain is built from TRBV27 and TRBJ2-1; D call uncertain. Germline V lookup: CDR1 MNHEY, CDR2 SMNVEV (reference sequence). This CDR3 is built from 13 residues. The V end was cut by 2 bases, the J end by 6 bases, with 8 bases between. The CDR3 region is CASSLALPNEQFF. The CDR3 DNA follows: TGTGCCAGCAGTTTAGCACTACCCAATGAGCAGTTCTTC.

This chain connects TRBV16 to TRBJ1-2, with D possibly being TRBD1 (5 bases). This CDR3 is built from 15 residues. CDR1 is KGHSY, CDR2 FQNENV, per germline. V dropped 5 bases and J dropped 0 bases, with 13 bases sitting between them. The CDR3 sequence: CASSGTGSANYGYTF. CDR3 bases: TGTGCCAGCAGCGGAACAGGTTCAGCTAACTATGGCTACACCTTC.

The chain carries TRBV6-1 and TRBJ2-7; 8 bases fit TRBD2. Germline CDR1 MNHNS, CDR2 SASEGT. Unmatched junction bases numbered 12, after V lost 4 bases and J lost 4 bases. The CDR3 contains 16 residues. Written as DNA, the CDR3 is TGTGCCAGCAGTGCCGGGGCGGGGGGCGCAGGGTACGAGCAGTACTTC. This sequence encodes CASSAGAGGAGYEQYF.

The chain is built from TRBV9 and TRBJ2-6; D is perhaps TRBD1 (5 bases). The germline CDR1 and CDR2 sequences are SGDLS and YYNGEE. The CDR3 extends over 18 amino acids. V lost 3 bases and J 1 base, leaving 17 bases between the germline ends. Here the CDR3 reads CASSAPTDPGSGANVLTF. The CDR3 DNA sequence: TGTGCCAGCAGCGCCCCGACCGACCCAGGGTCTGGGGCCAACGTCCTGACTTTC.

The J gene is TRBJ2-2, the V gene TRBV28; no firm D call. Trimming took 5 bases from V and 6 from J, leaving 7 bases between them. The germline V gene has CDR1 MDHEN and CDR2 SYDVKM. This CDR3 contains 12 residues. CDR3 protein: CASSVLAGELFF. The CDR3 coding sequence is TGTGCCAGCAGTGTCCTCGCCGGGGAGCTGTTTTTT.

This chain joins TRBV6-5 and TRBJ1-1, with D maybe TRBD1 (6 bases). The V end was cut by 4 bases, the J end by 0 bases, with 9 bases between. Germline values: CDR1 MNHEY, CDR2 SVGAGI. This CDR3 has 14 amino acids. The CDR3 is CASSLAGVNTEAFF. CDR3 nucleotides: TGTGCCAGCAGTTTGGCAGGGGTGAACACTGAAGCTTTCTTT.

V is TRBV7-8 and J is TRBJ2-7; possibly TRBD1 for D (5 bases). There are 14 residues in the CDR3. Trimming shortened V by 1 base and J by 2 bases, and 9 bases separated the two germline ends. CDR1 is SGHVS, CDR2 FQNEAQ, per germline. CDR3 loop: CASSLGRRAYEQYF. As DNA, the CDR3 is TGTGCCAGCAGCTTAGGTCGCAGGGCCTACGAGCAGTACTTC.

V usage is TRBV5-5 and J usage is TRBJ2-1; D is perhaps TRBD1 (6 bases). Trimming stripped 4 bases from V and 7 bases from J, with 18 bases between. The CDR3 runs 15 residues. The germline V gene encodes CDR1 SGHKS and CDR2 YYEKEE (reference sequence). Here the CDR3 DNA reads TGTGCCAGCAGCGTCGGGGACAAGATCCTTAATGAGCAGTTCTTC. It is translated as CASSVGDKILNEQFF.

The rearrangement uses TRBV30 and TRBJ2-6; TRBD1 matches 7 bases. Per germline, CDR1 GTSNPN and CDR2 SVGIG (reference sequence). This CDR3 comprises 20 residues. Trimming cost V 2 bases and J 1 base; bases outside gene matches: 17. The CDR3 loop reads CAWSHTRQGLFRSGANVLTF. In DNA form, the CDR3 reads TGTGCCTGGAGTCACACTAGACAGGGCCTTTTTCGTTCTGGGGCCAACGTCCTGACTTTC.

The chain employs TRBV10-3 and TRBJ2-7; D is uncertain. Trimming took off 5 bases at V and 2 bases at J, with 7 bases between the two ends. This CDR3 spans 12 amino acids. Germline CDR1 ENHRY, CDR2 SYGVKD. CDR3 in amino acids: CAISKGAYEQYF. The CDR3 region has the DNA TGTGCCATCAGTAAAGGAGCCTACGAGCAGTACTTC.

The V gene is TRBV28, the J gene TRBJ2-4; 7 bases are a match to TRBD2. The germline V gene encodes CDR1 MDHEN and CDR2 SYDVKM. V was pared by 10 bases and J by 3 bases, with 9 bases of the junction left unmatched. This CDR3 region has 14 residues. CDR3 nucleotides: TGTGCCACCTGGGGGAGGGGAAGCAAAAACATTCAGTACTTC. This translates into CATWGRGSKNIQYF.

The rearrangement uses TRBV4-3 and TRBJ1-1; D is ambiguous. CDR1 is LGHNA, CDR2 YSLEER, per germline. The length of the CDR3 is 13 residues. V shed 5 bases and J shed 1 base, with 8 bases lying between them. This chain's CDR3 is CASSTTTNTEAFF. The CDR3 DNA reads TGCGCCAGCAGCACCACTACGAACACTGAAGCTTTCTTT.

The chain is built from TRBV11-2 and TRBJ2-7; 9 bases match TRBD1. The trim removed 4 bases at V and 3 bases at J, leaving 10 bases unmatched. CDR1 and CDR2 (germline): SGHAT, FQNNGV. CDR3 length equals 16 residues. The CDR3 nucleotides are TGTGCCAGCAGCTCCCGACAGGGGGTGATCATCTACGAGCAGTACTTC. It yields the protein CASSSRQGVIIYEQYF.

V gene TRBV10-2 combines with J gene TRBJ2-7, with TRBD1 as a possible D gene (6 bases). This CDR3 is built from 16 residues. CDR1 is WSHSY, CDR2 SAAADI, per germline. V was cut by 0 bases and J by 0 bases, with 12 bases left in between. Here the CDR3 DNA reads TGCGCCAGCAGTGAGTCCTTGACAGGCGGCTCCTACGAGCAGTACTTC. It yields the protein CASSESLTGGSYEQYF.

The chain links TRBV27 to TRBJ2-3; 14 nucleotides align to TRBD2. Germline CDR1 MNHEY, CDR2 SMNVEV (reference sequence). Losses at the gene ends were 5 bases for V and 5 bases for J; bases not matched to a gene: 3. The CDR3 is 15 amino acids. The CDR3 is CASSGLAGGEDTQYF. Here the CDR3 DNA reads TGTGCCAGCAGTGGACTAGCGGGAGGAGAAGATACGCAGTATTTT.

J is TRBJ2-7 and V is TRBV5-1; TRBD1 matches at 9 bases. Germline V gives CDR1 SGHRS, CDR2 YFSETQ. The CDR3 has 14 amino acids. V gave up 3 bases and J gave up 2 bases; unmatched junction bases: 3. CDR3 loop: CASSSGTGPYEQYF. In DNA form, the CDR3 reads TGCGCCAGCAGCTCCGGGACAGGGCCCTACGAGCAGTACTTC.

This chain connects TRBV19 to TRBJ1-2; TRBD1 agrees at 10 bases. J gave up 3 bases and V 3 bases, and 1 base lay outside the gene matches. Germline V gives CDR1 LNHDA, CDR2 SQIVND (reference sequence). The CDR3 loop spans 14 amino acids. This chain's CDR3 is CASSIGTGDYGYTF. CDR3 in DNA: TGTGCCAGTAGTATCGGGACAGGGGACTATGGCTACACCTTC.

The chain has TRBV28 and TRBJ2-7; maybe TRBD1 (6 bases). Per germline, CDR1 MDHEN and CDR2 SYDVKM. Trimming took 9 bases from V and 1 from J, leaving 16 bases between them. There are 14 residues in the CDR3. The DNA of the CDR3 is TGTGCCAGTATCGGACAGCCTACATCCTACGAGCAGTACTTC. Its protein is CASIGQPTSYEQYF.

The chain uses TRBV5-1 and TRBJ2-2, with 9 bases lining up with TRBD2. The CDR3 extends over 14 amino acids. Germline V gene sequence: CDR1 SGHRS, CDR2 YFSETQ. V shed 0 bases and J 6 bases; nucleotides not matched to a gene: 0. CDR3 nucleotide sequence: TGCGCCAGCAGCTTGGTAGCGGGAGCCGGGGAGCTGTTTTTT. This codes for CASSLVAGAGELFF.

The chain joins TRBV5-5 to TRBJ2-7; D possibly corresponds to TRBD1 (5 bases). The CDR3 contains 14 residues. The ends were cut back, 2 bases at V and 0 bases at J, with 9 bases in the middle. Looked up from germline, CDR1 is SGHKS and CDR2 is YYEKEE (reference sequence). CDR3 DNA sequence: TGTGCCAGCAGCTTAGGGGTCAGCTCCTACGAGCAGTACTTC. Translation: CASSLGVSSYEQYF. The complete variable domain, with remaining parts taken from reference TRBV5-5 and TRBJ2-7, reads DAGVTQSPTHLIKTRGQQVTLRCSPISGHKSVSWYQQVLGQGPQFIFQYYEKEERGRGNFPDRFSARQFPNYSSELNVNALLLGDSALYLCASSLGVSSYEQYFGPGTRLTVT.

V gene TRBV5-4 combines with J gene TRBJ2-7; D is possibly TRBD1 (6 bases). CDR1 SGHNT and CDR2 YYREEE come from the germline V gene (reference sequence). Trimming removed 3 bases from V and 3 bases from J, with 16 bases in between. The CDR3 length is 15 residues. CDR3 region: CASSYSQGFLYEQYF. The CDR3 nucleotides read TGTGCCAGCAGCTACTCACAGGGATTTCTCTACGAGCAGTACTTC.

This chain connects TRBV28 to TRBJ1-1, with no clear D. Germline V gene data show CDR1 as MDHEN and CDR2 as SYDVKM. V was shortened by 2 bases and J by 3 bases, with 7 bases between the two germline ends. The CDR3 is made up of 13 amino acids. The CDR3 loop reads CASSLIYHTEAFF. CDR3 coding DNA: TGTGCCAGCAGTTTAATTTATCACACTGAAGCTTTCTTT. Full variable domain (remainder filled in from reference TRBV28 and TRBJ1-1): DVKVTQSSRYLVKRTGEKVFLECVQDMDHENMFWYRQDPGLGLRLIYFSYDVKMKEKGDIPEGYSVSREKKERFSLILESASTNQTSMYLCASSLIYHTEAFFGQGTRLTVV.

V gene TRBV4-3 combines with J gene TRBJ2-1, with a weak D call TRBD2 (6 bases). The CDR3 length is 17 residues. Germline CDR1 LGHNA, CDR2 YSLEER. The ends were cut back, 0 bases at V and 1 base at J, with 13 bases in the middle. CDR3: CASSQDSSGRSYNEQFF. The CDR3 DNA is TGCGCCAGCAGCCAAGACAGTAGCGGCCGATCCTACAATGAGCAGTTCTTC.

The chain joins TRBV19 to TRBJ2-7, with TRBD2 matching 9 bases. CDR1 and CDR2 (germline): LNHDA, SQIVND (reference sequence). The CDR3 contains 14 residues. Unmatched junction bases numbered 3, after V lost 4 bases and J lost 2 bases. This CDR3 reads CASSRLAGPYEQYF. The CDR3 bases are TGTGCCAGTAGTAGGCTAGCGGGACCCTACGAGCAGTACTTC. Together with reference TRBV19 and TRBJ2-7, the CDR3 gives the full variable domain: DGGITQSPKYLFRKEGQNVTLSCEQNLNHDAMYWYRQDPGQGLRLIYYSQIVNDFQKGDIAEGYSVSREKKESFPLTVTSAQKNPTAFYLCASSRLAGPYEQYFGPGTRLTVT.

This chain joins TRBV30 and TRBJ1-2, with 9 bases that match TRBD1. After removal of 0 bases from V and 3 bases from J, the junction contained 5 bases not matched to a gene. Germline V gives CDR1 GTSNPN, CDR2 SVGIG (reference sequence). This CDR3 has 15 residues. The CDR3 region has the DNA TGTGCCTGGAGTGTGCTACAGGGGGCTCACTATGGCTACACCTTC. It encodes CAWSVLQGAHYGYTF.